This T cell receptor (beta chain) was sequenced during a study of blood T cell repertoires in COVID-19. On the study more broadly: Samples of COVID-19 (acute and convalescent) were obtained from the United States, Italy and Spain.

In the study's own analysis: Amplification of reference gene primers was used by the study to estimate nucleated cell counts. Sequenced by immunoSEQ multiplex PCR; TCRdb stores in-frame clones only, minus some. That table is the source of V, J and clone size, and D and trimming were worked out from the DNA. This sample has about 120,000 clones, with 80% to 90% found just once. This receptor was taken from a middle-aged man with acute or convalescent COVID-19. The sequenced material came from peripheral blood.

The CDR3 protein is CASSRLRVNNEQFF. The CDR3, as DNA: TGTGCCAGCAGTAGGCTGCGGGTTAACAATGAGCAGTTCTTC. The chain employs TRBV9 and TRBJ2-1, with D maybe TRBD2 (5 bases). The ends were cut back, 5 bases at V and 5 bases at J, with 14 bases in the middle. Germline CDR1 SGDLS, CDR2 YYNGEE. There are 14 residues in the CDR3.